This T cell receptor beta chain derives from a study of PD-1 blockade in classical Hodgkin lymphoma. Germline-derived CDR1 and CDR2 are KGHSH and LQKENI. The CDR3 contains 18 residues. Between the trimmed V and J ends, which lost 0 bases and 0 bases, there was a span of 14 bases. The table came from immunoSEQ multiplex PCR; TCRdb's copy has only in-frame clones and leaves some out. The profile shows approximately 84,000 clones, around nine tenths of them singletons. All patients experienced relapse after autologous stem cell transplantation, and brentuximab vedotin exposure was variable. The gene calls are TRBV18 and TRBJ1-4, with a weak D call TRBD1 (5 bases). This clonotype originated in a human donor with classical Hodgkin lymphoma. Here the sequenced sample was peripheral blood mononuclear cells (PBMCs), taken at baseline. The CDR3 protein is CASSPPVGHYATNEKLFF. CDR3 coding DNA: TGTGCCAGCTCACCACCGGTAGGACACTATGCAACTAATGAAAAACTGTTTTTT.